These T cell receptor beta chains were read from a single sample in a study of control samples from healthy donors and cancer patients. The assay was immunoSEQ multiplex PCR, and TCRdb's table has in-frame clones only and misses some. The table shows about 48,000 clones, with over 90% occurring only once. Sequenced material: PBMCs. All receptors come from a woman between 50 and 59 years old with head and neck cancer. Both conserved end residues are trimmed from each CDR3. Rows may omit the clone size; those that give it use once, few, many or a size class.

>TRBV9|TRBJ2-5|NA
ASSVGQGWQETQY
>TRBV18|TRBJ1-1|NA
ASSPPTVNTEAF
>TRBV30|TRBJ2-2|NA
AWNTGVAGELF
>TRBV4-1|TRBJ2-5|NA
ASSQFQRGGKETQY
>TRBV19|TRBJ2-7|NA
ASSIHEGLGEQY
>TRBV10-3|TRBJ2-5|NA
AISGSGLAGLETQY
>TRBV5-1|TRBJ1-4|NA
ASSPGQLATNEKLF
>TRBV6-6|TRBJ1-6|NA
ASSTGVDSPLH
>TRBV14|TRBJ1-4|NA
ASSQGRSLF
>TRBV5-6|TRBJ2-1|NA
ASSLNVAAIGEQF
>TRBV7-8|TRBJ2-7|NA
ASSLDRAYEQY
>TRBV2|TRBJ2-7|NA
ASSEPGLGYEQY
>TRBV28|TRBJ2-7|NA
ASSPGVVLGYEQY
>TRBV7-2|TRBJ2-7|once
ASSSLLRDWLTYEQY
>TRBV7-8|TRBJ1-2|NA
ASSLVSDTPRGYT
>TRBV9|TRBJ1-1|NA
ASSAPTGGGTEAF
>TRBV25-1|TRBJ2-1|NA
ASSESPRDEQF
>TRBV30|TRBJ1-1|NA
AWTPGRGNTEAF
>TRBV24-1|TRBJ2-5|NA
ATSDLTSGAFQETQY
>TRBV5-1|TRBJ2-7|once
ASSLAAGGGAIYEQY
>TRBV7-8|TRBJ1-2|NA
ASSRTAGWGYGYT
>TRBV30|TRBJ1-2|NA
AWSTMSASYGYT
>TRBV28|TRBJ2-1|NA
ASSFGDANNEQF
>TRBV11-2|TRBJ2-7|NA
ASSLDRLAGTYEQY
>TRBV6-2/TRBV6-3|TRBJ1-2|NA
ASSLYRDPQGDGYT
>TRBV2|TRBJ1-1|NA
ASSESGNQNTEAF